The 9 T cell receptor beta chains below come from one sample, sequenced in a study of immune characterization of retroperitoneal liposarcoma. TCRdb itself ran the PCR reads through MiXCR, one entry per CDR3 protein. The sample holds more than 3,000 distinct CDR3 sequences, around 40% seen once. The material sequenced was tumor tissue. The receptors shown here come from a male donor with retroperitoneal liposarcoma.

The chain links TRBV7-2 to TRBJ2-3, with 9 bases lining up with TRBD2. This CDR3 region has 15 residues. Germline CDR1 is SGHTA and CDR2 is FQGNSA. The ends lost 4 bases at V and 0 bases at J; junction bases unmatched: 2. As DNA, the CDR3 is TGTGCCAGCAGCTACCTAGCGGGAAGCACAGATACGCAGTATTTT. Translated, it gives CASSYLAGSTDTQYF.

J is TRBJ2-3 and V is TRBV11-2; TRBD2 might be the D (5 bases). CDR1 is SGHAT and CDR2 is FQNNGV in the germline V gene. V was shortened by 1 base and J by 10 bases, with 15 bases between the two germline ends. The CDR3 loop spans 14 amino acids. CDR3 region: CASSLGPGKVAQYF. CDR3 DNA: TGTGCCAGCAGCTTAGGACCGGGAAAGGTTGCGCAGTATTTT.

This clonotype was observed a handful of times. The rearrangement joins TRBV5-4 to TRBJ2-1, with TRBD2 matching 10 bases. Losses at the gene ends were 2 bases for V and 9 bases for J; bases not matched to a gene: 8. The CDR3 runs to 15 residues. Per the germline V gene, CDR1 is SGHNT and CDR2 is YYREEE (reference sequence). CDR3 loop: CASSFTAGGVGEQFF. CDR3 in DNA: TGTGCCAGCAGCTTTACAGCGGGAGGGGTGGGTGAGCAGTTCTTC.

The chain uses TRBV11-2 and TRBJ2-1; TRBD2 agrees at 8 bases. The J call may be mistaken, given a closer DNA end match to TRBJ2-7. CDR1 SGHAT and CDR2 FQNNGV come from the germline V gene. This CDR3 contains 17 residues. As DNA, the CDR3 is TGTGCCAGCAGCTTATCCGCGAGGGGCGGGGGGTCCTACGAGCAGTACTTC. Protein product: CASSLSARGGGSYEQYF.

This clonotype occurred a few times. The rearrangement joins TRBV7-2 to TRBJ2-5, with 7 bases aligning to TRBD1. The germline CDR1 and CDR2 sequences are SGHTA and FQGNSA. V gave up 5 bases and J gave up 3 bases; unmatched junction bases: 6. The CDR3 loop spans 14 amino acids. DNA for the CDR3: TGTGCCAGCAGCCTTTTTGGACAGGAAGAGACCCAGTACTTC. Translating it yields CASSLFGQEETQYF.

Of note for this clonotype: This may be a read error: a much more frequent sequence differs by one nucleotide. The V gene is TRBV7-2, the J gene TRBJ2-1, with TRBD2 matching 9 bases. The CDR3 extends over 17 amino acids. Germline V lookup: CDR1 SGHTA, CDR2 FQGNSA. With V trimmed by 1 base and J by 10 bases, 14 bases remained unmatched. The CDR3 reads CASSLVSLAGSSYEQFF. The CDR3 DNA reads TGTGCCAGCAGCTTAGTCTCTCTAGCGGGAAGCTCCTACGAGCAGTTCTTC.

The chain has TRBV6-4 and TRBJ2-2; D uncertain. The germline V and J ends were trimmed by 0 bases and 0 bases, with 8 bases remaining between them. The length of the CDR3 is 16 residues. CDR1 is MRHNA, CDR2 SNTAGT, per germline. CDR3 nucleotide sequence: TGTGCCAGCAGTGACTCCTACAGATCGAACACCGGGGAGCTGTTTTTT. Translating it yields CASSDSYRSNTGELFF.

Only a few counts were recorded for this clonotype. V usage is TRBV6-1 and J usage is TRBJ2-2, with no clear D. The CDR3 contains 15 residues. Deletions cut 2 bases from V and 3 bases from J, with 10 bases between. In germline, CDR1 is MNHNS, CDR2 SASEGT. As DNA, the CDR3 is TGTGCCAGCAGTGAAACCGTAGTGGACACCGGGGAGCTGTTTTTT. Amino acid sequence: CASSETVVDTGELFF.

The CDR3 sequence: CASSSISTDTQYF. For the CDR3, the DNA is TGTGCCAGCAGCTCTATAAGCACAGATACGCAGTATTTT. The chain is built from TRBV5-6 and TRBJ2-3, with D unresolved. V lost 3 bases, J lost 0 bases, and 5 bases lay in between. Germline-derived CDR1 and CDR2 are SGHDT and YYEEEE. The CDR3 loop spans 13 amino acids.